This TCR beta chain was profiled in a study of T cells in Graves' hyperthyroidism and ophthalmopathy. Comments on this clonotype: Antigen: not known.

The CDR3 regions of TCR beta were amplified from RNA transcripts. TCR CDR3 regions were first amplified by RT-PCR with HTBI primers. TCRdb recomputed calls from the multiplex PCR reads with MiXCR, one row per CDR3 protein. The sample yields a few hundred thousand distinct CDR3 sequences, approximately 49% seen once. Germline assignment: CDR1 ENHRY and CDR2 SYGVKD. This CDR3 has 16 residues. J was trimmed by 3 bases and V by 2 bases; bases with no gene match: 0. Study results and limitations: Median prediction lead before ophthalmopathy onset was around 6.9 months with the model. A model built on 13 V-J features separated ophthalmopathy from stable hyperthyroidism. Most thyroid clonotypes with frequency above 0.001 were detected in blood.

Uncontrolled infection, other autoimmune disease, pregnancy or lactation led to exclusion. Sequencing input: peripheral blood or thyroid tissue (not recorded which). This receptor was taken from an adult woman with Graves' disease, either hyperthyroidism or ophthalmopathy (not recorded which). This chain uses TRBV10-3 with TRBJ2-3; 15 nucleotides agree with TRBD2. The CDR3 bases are TGTGCCATCAGTGAGGGACTAGCGGGAGGGACAGATACGCAGTATTTT. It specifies CAISEGLAGGTDTQYF.